The 24 T cell receptor beta chains reported below all come from one sample, sequenced in a study of molecular identifiers for immune sequencing clone quantification. MiXCR, applied by TCRdb to the PCR reads, yields one record per CDR3 protein. Of around 470,000 distinct CDR3 sequences in the sample, over 20% were seen once. The sequenced sample was naive CD8+ T cells from blood, with Jurkat cell RNA spiked in. The subset here: FACS-sorted CD8+CD4-CCR7+CD45RA+ naive T cells. These receptor sequences come from a human donor in good health. Some libraries in this study had Jurkat cell RNA spiked in.

J is TRBJ2-5 and V is TRBV15, with 8 positions matching TRBD1. The CDR3 extends over 15 amino acids. Germline-derived CDR1 and CDR2 are LNHNV and YYDKDF (reference sequence). V was pared by 5 bases and J by 4 bases, with 9 bases of the junction left unmatched. In nucleotides, the CDR3 is TGTGCCACCAGCTCGACAGGGGCCGACCGAGAGACCCAGTACTTC. Its protein product is CATSSTGADRETQYF.

As to this clonotype: An end of the junction differs from the germline gene, which may be a read error. This chain joins TRBV27 and TRBJ2-7; D not certain. The CDR3 length is 14 residues. Per the germline V gene, CDR1 is MNHEY and CDR2 is SMNVEV (reference sequence). The CDR3 sequence: CARSLAENSYEQYF. The CDR3 DNA reads TGTGCCCGCAGTTTAGCCGAGAACTCCTACGAGCAGTACTTC.

This clonotype has a handful of counts. The genes are TRBV9 and TRBJ2-2; unclear D gene. V was shortened by 0 bases and J by 2 bases, with 8 bases between the two germline ends. This CDR3 has 15 residues. In germline, CDR1 is SGDLS, CDR2 YYNGEE. DNA for the CDR3: TGTGCCAGCAGCGTAGGGGCCAGTAACACCGGGGAGCTGTTTTTT. It yields the protein CASSVGASNTGELFF.

The chain couples TRBV4-3 to TRBJ2-7; TRBD1 agrees at 8 bases. Germline CDR1 LGHNA, CDR2 YSLEER. The length of the CDR3 is 15 residues. V shed 1 base and J 3 bases; nucleotides not matched to a gene: 5. CDR3 nucleotide sequence: TGCGCCAGCAGCCAAGGTTCGGGACAGGTCTACGAGCAGTACTTC. This sequence encodes CASSQGSGQVYEQYF.

This clonotype was counted at least ten times. This chain links TRBV29-1 with TRBJ2-1; 7 bases match TRBD1. V lost 8 bases, J lost 3 bases, and 7 bases stayed unmatched. Germline-derived CDR1 and CDR2 are SQVTM and ANQGSEA. The CDR3 length is 13 residues. CDR3 protein: CSSRDSDYNEQFF. The CDR3 region has the DNA TGCAGCTCCCGGGACAGCGACTACAATGAGCAGTTCTTC.

This clonotype has ten or more counts. V gene TRBV14 combines with J gene TRBJ1-2; D gene uncertain. Trimming shortened V by 0 bases and J by 5 bases, and 13 bases separated the two germline ends. Germline V lookup: CDR1 SGHDN, CDR2 FVKESK. The CDR3 has 15 amino acids. The CDR3 DNA follows: TGTGCCAGCAGCCAAGAAGGGCTGACGATGTATGGCTACACCTTC. Its translation: CASSQEGLTMYGYTF.

This clonotype was recorded at least ten times. J is TRBJ2-7 and V is TRBV6-2 or TRBV6-3; 10 bases align to TRBD1. V gave up 0 bases and J gave up 3 bases; unmatched junction bases: 14. The CDR3 is 19 residues long. Germline V gene sequence: CDR1 MNHEY, CDR2 SVGEGT. For the CDR3, the DNA is TGTGCCAGCAGTTACTCCACGAGTGGAACCGGGACAGGGGTCTACGAGCAGTACTTC. It codes for CASSYSTSGTGTGVYEQYF.

This clonotype was counted a few times. This rearrangement joins TRBV12-3 or TRBV12-4 to TRBJ2-7, with a possible D match to TRBD1 (5 bases). V was shortened by 4 bases and J by 4 bases, with 14 bases between the two germline ends. The CDR3 runs to 14 residues. The DNA for the CDR3 is TGTGCCAGCAGTTCCCCCAGGGTAAATTACGAGCAGTACTTC. Translated, it gives CASSSPRVNYEQYF.

In regard to this clonotype: This may come from a read error, since a much larger clone is one base off. The chain carries TRBV4-1 and TRBJ1-1, with D possibly matching TRBD1 (6 bases). The V gene's germline CDR1 is MGHRA and CDR2 YSYEKL. The CDR3 spans 16 residues. Trimming took 4 bases from V and 7 from J, leaving 22 bases between them. This CDR3 is CASSPSQDGGQFEAFF. The CDR3 DNA follows: TGCGCCAGCAGCCCCTCCCAGGACGGGGGGCAGTTTGAAGCTTTCTTT.

This clonotype was picked up a small number of times. This sequence joins TRBV7-9 and TRBJ1-6; D is ambiguous. The V end lost 3 bases, the J end lost 3 bases, and 12 bases lay between the germline ends. This CDR3 is 16 amino acids long. Per the germline V gene, CDR1 is SEHNR and CDR2 is FQNEAQ (reference sequence). CDR3 sequence (DNA): TGTGCCAGCAGCTTGTTACAGAGCTTCTATAATTCACCCCTCCACTTT. It codes for CASSLLQSFYNSPLHF.

This clonotype came up a few times. The chain carries TRBV9 and TRBJ1-1; D not resolved. CDR3 size: 13 residues. V was shortened by 3 bases and J by 4 bases, with 10 bases between the two germline ends. Germline V lookup: CDR1 SGDLS, CDR2 YYNGEE. The CDR3 is CASSGGVSTEAFF. Written as DNA, the CDR3 is TGTGCCAGCAGCGGGGGTGTTAGCACTGAAGCTTTCTTT.

This clonotype was recorded many times. The genes are TRBV4-1 and TRBJ1-3; no clear D gene. Germline lookup yields CDR1 MGHRA and CDR2 YSYEKL. The germline V and J ends were trimmed by 0 bases and 4 bases, with 7 bases remaining between them. The length of the CDR3 is 14 residues. The chain's CDR3 is CASSQDELGNTIYF. The CDR3 region has the DNA TGCGCCAGCAGCCAAGATGAACTCGGAAACACCATATATTTT.

This clonotype occurred many times. The germline gene is not matched at one end of the junction; a read error may be the cause. The chain employs TRBV7-7 and TRBJ2-3; D is undetermined. There are 14 residues in the CDR3. Per germline, CDR1 SSHAT and CDR2 FNYEAQ (reference sequence). The CDR3: CASSSNLFGDTQYF. In nucleotides, the CDR3 is TGTGCTAGCAGCTCAAATCTATTTGGAGATACGCAGTATTTT.

There are a few counts of this clonotype. V is TRBV7-9 and J is TRBJ1-5; no clear D. Germline CDR1 is SEHNR and CDR2 is FQNEAQ (reference sequence). V lost 1 base and J 6 bases, leaving 7 bases between the germline ends. The CDR3 covers 13 residues. The CDR3 protein is CASSLDTAQPQHF. As DNA, the CDR3 is TGTGCCAGCAGCTTAGATACCGCTCAGCCCCAGCATTTT.

To note about this clonotype: Since no conserved phenylalanine or tryptophan closes the CDR3, a read error is the likely cause. For the CDR3, the DNA is TGCGCCAGCAGCCAAGGACCGGTATGGACTGAAGCTTTCATT. This sequence encodes CASSQGPVWTEAFI. This rearrangement joins TRBV4-3 to TRBJ1-1, with D uncertain. Trimming removed 1 base from V and 5 bases from J, with 11 bases in between. The CDR3 has 14 amino acids. Germline V gives CDR1 LGHNA, CDR2 YSLEER.

This clonotype was observed many times. The V and J genes are TRBV27 and TRBJ2-2; 11 bases fit TRBD1. This CDR3 region has 17 residues. CDR1 MNHEY and CDR2 SMNVEV come from the germline V gene (reference sequence). V gave up 2 bases and J gave up 6 bases; unmatched junction bases: 8. CDR3 nucleotides: TGTGCCAGCAGTTTAGATAGGACAGGGGGCTTGGCCGGGGAGCTGTTTTTT. This codes for CASSLDRTGGLAGELFF.

With regard to this clonotype: A read error may explain this, as a much larger clone is one base away. The rearrangement links TRBV27 to TRBJ1-1; 8 nucleotides align to TRBD1. This CDR3 region has 14 residues. The germline V gene has CDR1 MNHEY and CDR2 SMNVEV (reference sequence). CDR3 loop: CAISPQGAGTEAFF. Here the CDR3 DNA reads TGTGCCATCAGTCCCCAGGGGGCCGGGACTGAAGCTTTCTTT.

The gene calls are TRBV7-9 and TRBJ1-6; 10 bases fit TRBD1. V shed 4 bases and J 9 bases; nucleotides not matched to a gene: 9. In germline, CDR1 is SEHNR, CDR2 FQNEAQ (reference sequence). The CDR3 extends over 16 amino acids. This CDR3 is CASSSGTGAWGSPLHF. DNA for the CDR3: TGTGCCAGCAGCTCCGGGACAGGGGCTTGGGGTTCACCCCTCCACTTT.

This clonotype appeared a few times. The chain couples TRBV27 to TRBJ2-7; perhaps D is TRBD1 or TRBD2 (5 bases each). The germline gives CDR1 MNHEY, CDR2 SMNVEV (reference sequence). With 8 bases removed from V and 1 base from J, the gap between germline ends came to 18 bases. This CDR3 contains 15 residues. The CDR3, as DNA: TGTGCCAGCGCGGTCGCCGGGACCGGGTCCTACGAGCAGTACTTC. Translation: CASAVAGTGSYEQYF.

The chain couples TRBV11-1 to TRBJ1-1; possible D gene TRBD1, 5 bases. This CDR3 is built from 14 residues. The V gene lost 6 bases and the J gene lost 1 base, with 12 bases spanning the gap. The V gene's germline CDR1 is SGHAT and CDR2 FQDESV (reference sequence). The CDR3 sequence: CASSYWDANTEAFF. The DNA for the CDR3 is TGTGCCAGCAGTTACTGGGACGCGAACACTGAAGCTTTCTTT.

This clonotype was seen only a few times. This chain connects TRBV12-3 or TRBV12-4 to TRBJ1-1; D uncertain. V was trimmed by 3 bases and J by 3 bases, leaving 8 bases between them. The CDR3 length is 13 residues. CDR3 amino acids: CASSLTFDTEAFF. In nucleotides, the CDR3 is TGTGCCAGCAGTTTGACATTTGACACTGAAGCTTTCTTT.

This clonotype has just a few counts. The V call is TRBV9, the J call TRBJ2-7; D gene unclear. V lost 0 bases, J lost 3 bases, and 10 bases lay in between. CDR1 and CDR2 (germline): SGDLS, YYNGEE. This CDR3 contains 14 residues. The CDR3 nucleotides are TGTGCCAGCAGCGTAGGTGTCGGATACTACGAGCAGTACTTC. It is translated as CASSVGVGYYEQYF.

This clonotype appeared many times. This sequence joins TRBV11-3 and TRBJ2-7; possibly TRBD2 for D (5 bases). The germline CDR1 and CDR2 sequences are SGHNT and YENEEA. The CDR3 length is 13 residues. V shed 1 base and J shed 6 bases, with 10 bases lying between them. This chain's CDR3 is CASSLVDGVEQYF. The CDR3 nucleotides are TGTGCCAGCAGCTTAGTAGACGGGGTCGAGCAGTACTTC.

V is TRBV5-1 and J is TRBJ2-2; 11 bases agree with TRBD2. V was clipped by 0 bases and J by 6 bases; unmatched bases: 4. The germline V gene has CDR1 SGHRS and CDR2 YFSETQ. The CDR3 contains 16 residues. This chain's CDR3 is CASSLDVAGGAGELFF. The DNA of the CDR3 is TGCGCCAGCAGCTTGGACGTAGCGGGAGGGGCCGGGGAGCTGTTTTTT.